Listed below are T cell receptor beta chains from one sample, sequenced in a study. TCRdb itself ran the 5' RACE reads through MiXCR, one entry per CDR3 protein. There are tens of thousands of distinct CDR3 sequences in the sample; about 32% occur only once, and 4% to 4.5% lies in the top ten. The sample was tumor-infiltrating memory CD4+ T cells sorted from the breast tumor. The receptors stem from a female donor with breast cancer. CDR3s include the opening cysteine and the closing phenylalanine or tryptophan. The D gene is left open where the match is weak. Size tells how often a clone was seen (once, few, many) or the class of an expanded clone, and some rows leave it out.

d_call: .; clone_size: .; j_call: TRBJ2-3; v_call: TRBV7-9; cdr3_nt: TGTGCCAGCAGCCTGAAAGCAGATACGCAGTATTTT; cdr3_aa: CASSLKADTQYF
d_call: TRBD1; clone_size: .; j_call: TRBJ2-5; v_call: TRBV6-1; cdr3_nt: TGTGCCAGCAGTGAAGCAAGGGGGCCTTCGGAGACCCAGTACTTC; cdr3_aa: CASSEARGPSETQYF
d_call: .; clone_size: medium-sized; j_call: TRBJ2-3; v_call: TRBV5-1; cdr3_nt: TGCGCCAGCAGCTCCGGACAGTCCGAGGATACGCAGTATTTT; cdr3_aa: CASSSGQSEDTQYF
d_call: .; clone_size: many; j_call: TRBJ2-3; v_call: TRBV20-1; cdr3_nt: TGCAGTGCTAGAGATCCACCAGGGATGGAGACAGATACGCAGTATTTT; cdr3_aa: CSARDPPGMETDTQYF
d_call: TRBD2; clone_size: .; j_call: TRBJ2-1; v_call: TRBV12-3/TRBV12-4; cdr3_nt: TGTGCCGGCAGCACGGGACTAGCGGGATTGAACAATGAGCAGTTCTTC; cdr3_aa: CAGSTGLAGLNNEQFF
d_call: .; clone_size: .; j_call: TRBJ2-7; v_call: TRBV3-1; cdr3_nt: TGTGCCAGCAGTCCAGGGCGACAGCTCACCTACGAGCAGTACTTC; cdr3_aa: CASSPGRQLTYEQYF
d_call: .; clone_size: .; j_call: TRBJ2-5; v_call: TRBV20-1; cdr3_nt: TGCAGTGCTAGAGATCCATGGGTGCTGGGGACCCAGTACTTC; cdr3_aa: CSARDPWVLGTQYF
d_call: .; clone_size: many; j_call: TRBJ2-7; v_call: TRBV6-5; cdr3_nt: TGTGCCAGCAGTTACTCTACTAGCCGAAACGAGCAGTACTTC; cdr3_aa: CASSYSTSRNEQYF
d_call: .; clone_size: .; j_call: TRBJ2-5; v_call: TRBV7-2; cdr3_nt: TGTGCCAGCAGCTTAGGTAGCTCCTTCCAAGAGACCCAGTACTTC; cdr3_aa: CASSLGSSFQETQYF
d_call: .; clone_size: few; j_call: TRBJ1-4; v_call: TRBV12-3/TRBV12-4; cdr3_nt: TGTGCCAGCAGAGTTAACAATAATGAAAAACTGTTTTTT; cdr3_aa: CASRVNNNEKLFF
d_call: .; clone_size: .; j_call: TRBJ1-5; v_call: TRBV9; cdr3_nt: TGTGCCAGCAGCGTAGGAGAAACTAGCAATCAGCCCCAGCATTTT; cdr3_aa: CASSVGETSNQPQHF
d_call: .; clone_size: few; j_call: TRBJ2-5; v_call: TRBV20-1; cdr3_nt: TGCAGTCGACAGCACCAAGAGACCCAGTACTTC; cdr3_aa: CSRQHQETQYF
d_call: .; clone_size: .; j_call: TRBJ2-7; v_call: TRBV5-1; cdr3_nt: TGCGCCAGCAGCTTGGCCCGGGACGTTTACGAGCAGTACTTC; cdr3_aa: CASSLARDVYEQYF
d_call: .; clone_size: .; j_call: TRBJ2-3; v_call: TRBV4-1; cdr3_nt: TGCGCCAGCAGCCAACGTACGACTAGCACAGATACGCAGTATTTT; cdr3_aa: CASSQRTTSTDTQYF
d_call: .; clone_size: .; j_call: TRBJ1-5; v_call: TRBV20-1; cdr3_nt: TGCAGTGCTTACAGGGAAGGGAATCAGCCCCAGCATTTT; cdr3_aa: CSAYREGNQPQHF
d_call: TRBD1; clone_size: few; j_call: TRBJ2-1; v_call: TRBV27; cdr3_nt: TGTGCCAGCAGTCCCTCACCGGGACAGGGATCCTACAATGAGCAGTTCTTC; cdr3_aa: CASSPSPGQGSYNEQFF
d_call: .; clone_size: many; j_call: TRBJ1-2; v_call: TRBV5-1; cdr3_nt: TGCGCCAGCAGCTTGGTCCCTGGAGCTAACTATGGCTACACCTTC; cdr3_aa: CASSLVPGANYGYTF
d_call: .; clone_size: few; j_call: TRBJ2-3; v_call: TRBV6-2/TRBV6-3; cdr3_nt: TGTGCCAGCAGTTACTCCAGGGGGGCAGATACGCAGTATTTT; cdr3_aa: CASSYSRGADTQYF
d_call: .; clone_size: .; j_call: TRBJ1-3; v_call: TRBV15; cdr3_nt: TGTGCCACCAGCAGGGGTTCGACTGGAAACACCATATATTTT; cdr3_aa: CATSRGSTGNTIYF
d_call: .; clone_size: .; j_call: TRBJ2-4; v_call: TRBV4-3; cdr3_nt: TGCGCCAGCAGCCAAGATCTTAGGGGCAGGGGAAACATTCAGTACTTC; cdr3_aa: CASSQDLRGRGNIQYF